This TCR beta chain was recovered during a study of T cell changes during pregnancy in multiple sclerosis. CDR1 is SGHTS, CDR2 YDEGEE, per germline. The CDR3 runs 14 residues. Trimming removed 4 bases from V and 3 bases from J, with 12 bases in between. This clone is a singleton in its sample. Some clones are missing from TCRdb's copy, which holds only in-frame ones; the method was immunoSEQ multiplex PCR. The sample carries around 36,000 clones, 92% recorded once. The chain recombines TRBV5-8 with TRBJ2-3; the D gene is possibly TRBD1 (6 bases). This sequence originates from a female donor with multiple sclerosis, enrolled in a pregnancy study. The sample consisted of CD8+ T cells from peripheral blood mononuclear cells, taken in the first trimester of pregnancy. The CDR3 DNA follows: TGTGCCAGCAGCCCCCTGGGGGCGACAGATACGCAGTATTTT. Protein: CASSPLGATDTQYF. The full variable domain, in which reference TRBV5-8 and TRBJ2-3 provide the parts outside the CDR3, is EAGVTQSPTHLIKTRGQQATLRCSPISGHTSVYWYQQALGLGLQFLLWYDEGEERNRGNFPPRFSGRQFPNYSSELNVNALELEDSALYLCASSPLGATDTQYFGPGTRLTVL.